The 12 T cell receptor beta chains below were found in one sample sequenced in a study of HIV-infected children after antiretroviral therapy interruption. RNA-based 3' RACE libraries used unique molecular identifiers. In TCRdb, the 3' RACE reads were re-called with MiXCR into one record per CDR3 protein. The sample yields about 86,000 distinct CDR3 sequences, around 6.9% seen once. Treatment reported: PENTA 11 planned treatment interruption arm or continuous ART arm. Source: CD45RA+ CD4+ T cells from PBMCs, pooled from several time points, taken from a donor given antiretroviral therapy, either interrupted or continuous. Specified subset: naive CD4+ CD45RA+ CD45RO- T cells. The receptors were gathered from a pool of human donors with HIV.

Many counts were recorded for this clonotype. V usage is TRBV3-1 and J usage is TRBJ1-1; D is unclear. The CDR3 is 14 residues long. Between the trimmed V and J ends, which lost 2 bases and 1 base, there was a span of 8 bases. Germline assignment: CDR1 LGHDT and CDR2 YNNKEL (reference sequence). The CDR3 DNA sequence: TGTGCCAGCAGCCAAAGTCCATCGAACACTGAAGCTTTCTTT. It codes for CASSQSPSNTEAFF.

This clonotype was seen many times. The genes are TRBV18 and TRBJ1-1; D is uncertain. In germline, CDR1 is KGHSH, CDR2 LQKENI. There are 13 residues in the CDR3. Trimming removed 2 bases from V and 4 bases from J, with 8 bases in between. CDR3 region: CASSPSGITEAFF. DNA for the CDR3: TGTGCCAGCTCACCAAGCGGCATCACTGAAGCTTTCTTT.

This clonotype showed up many times. This chain joins TRBV28 and TRBJ2-3; 9 bases match TRBD2. The CDR3 is 17 residues long. Germline CDR1 and CDR2: MDHEN and SYDVKM. J gave up 0 bases and V 3 bases, and 7 bases lay outside the gene matches. The CDR3 region is CASSLGLAGSSTDTQYF. The CDR3 DNA follows: TGTGCCAGCAGTTTGGGTCTAGCGGGATCTAGCACAGATACGCAGTATTTT.

This chain uses TRBV6-5 with TRBJ2-7; no reliable D call. CDR3 length equals 14 residues. CDR1 and CDR2 from the germline V gene are MNHEY and SVGAGI. Trimming stripped 6 bases from V and 3 bases from J, with 15 bases between. As DNA, the CDR3 is TGTGCCAGCAGAATATTTCGACGGCACTACGAGCAGTACTTC. It yields the protein CASRIFRRHYEQYF.

In its sample, this clonotype was seen many times. This chain uses TRBV7-3 with TRBJ1-6; TRBD1 might be the D (5 bases). Deletions cut 3 bases from V and 10 bases from J, with 13 bases between. The CDR3 is 14 amino acids. Looked up from germline, CDR1 is SGHTA and CDR2 is FQGTGA. The CDR3 DNA reads TGTGCCAGCAGCTTCGGACCTAAGGGGTCACCCCTCCACTTT. It specifies CASSFGPKGSPLHF. Complete variable domain (other parts from reference TRBV7-3 and TRBJ1-6): GAGVSQTPSNKVTEKGKYVELRCDPISGHTALYWYRQSLGQGPEFLIYFQGTGAADDSGLPNDRFFAVRPEGSVSTLKIQRTERGDSAVYLCASSFGPKGSPLHFGNGTRLTVT.

This clonotype was counted ten times or more. The chain is built from TRBV7-8 and TRBJ1-4, with TRBD1 as a possible D gene (6 bases). Between the trimmed V and J ends, which lost 5 bases and 6 bases, there was a span of 19 bases. The CDR3 has 16 residues. Germline assignment: CDR1 SGHVS and CDR2 FQNEAQ. CDR3 protein: CASSSRPGQKDEKLFF. CDR3 nucleotides: TGTGCCAGCAGCAGTCGACCGGGACAAAAGGATGAAAAACTGTTTTTT.

This clonotype came up a few times. J is TRBJ2-6 and V is TRBV25-1; D uncertain. The CDR3 consists of 13 residues. Looked up from germline, CDR1 is MGHDK and CDR2 is SYGVNS. The V gene lost 1 base and the J gene lost 2 bases, with 0 bases spanning the gap. For the CDR3, the DNA is TGTGCCAGCAGTGAATCTGGGGCCAACGTCCTGACTTTC. Amino acid sequence: CASSESGANVLTF.

The V gene is TRBV5-4, the J gene TRBJ2-3; 15 bases are a match to TRBD2. Per the germline V gene, CDR1 is SGHNT and CDR2 is YYREEE (reference sequence). This CDR3 is built from 18 residues. Germline trimming cut 1 base from V and 6 bases from J; bases unmatched to any gene: 9. CDR3 bases: TGTGCCAGCAGCTTGCCCCGGACTAGCGGGGGGGCAGAGGATACGCAGTATTTT. It encodes CASSLPRTSGGAEDTQYF.

This clonotype was counted ten times or more. The chain has TRBV13 and TRBJ2-1; TRBD2 agrees at 11 bases. Trimming at V came to 3 bases and at J to 4 bases, leaving 2 bases not matched to a gene. Germline-derived CDR1 and CDR2 are PRHDT and FYEKMQ (reference sequence). This CDR3 is built from 15 residues. CDR3 sequence: CASSLGLAEYNEQFF. CDR3 nucleotides: TGTGCCAGCAGCTTGGGACTAGCGGAGTACAATGAGCAGTTCTTC.

This clonotype occurred many times. The chain combines TRBV19 with TRBJ2-2, with 7 bases fitting TRBD1. The CDR3 loop spans 12 amino acids. CDR1 and CDR2 from the germline V gene are LNHDA and SQIVND (reference sequence). J lost 5 bases, V lost 7 bases, and 1 base had no gene match. CDR3 sequence: CASNRGTGELFF. CDR3 coding DNA: TGTGCCAGTAACAGGGGAACCGGGGAGCTGTTTTTT. The full variable domain, with the rest looked up from reference TRBV19 and TRBJ2-2, is DGGITQSPKYLFRKEGQNVTLSCEQNLNHDAMYWYRQDPGQGLRLIYYSQIVNDFQKGDIAEGYSVSREKKESFPLTVTSAQKNPTAFYLCASNRGTGELFFGEGSRLTVL.

This clonotype was observed at least ten times. The chain carries TRBV12-3 or TRBV12-4 and TRBJ1-1; no firm D call. V lost 3 bases, J lost 0 bases, and 11 bases lay in between. The CDR3 is 15 amino acids. The CDR3 DNA sequence: TGTGCCAGCAGTTTTCCCGGACCTATGAACACTGAAGCTTTCTTT. Translating it yields CASSFPGPMNTEAFF.

This clonotype was recorded at least ten times. The chain employs TRBV12-5 and TRBJ1-1; D remains unclear. Germline lookup yields CDR1 LGHNT and CDR2 FRNRAP. The CDR3 sequence is 16 residues long. V was trimmed by 7 bases and J by 0 bases, leaving 18 bases between them. CDR3 region: CASASDGSFMNTEAFF. DNA of the CDR3: TGTGCTAGTGCCTCGGACGGATCTTTCATGAACACTGAAGCTTTCTTT.